Below, one T cell receptor (beta chain) is given with its context. The data originate from a study of cytomegalovirus exposure and HLA in healthy donors. Trimming removed 0 bases at V and 3 bases at J, with 3 bases between. Germline CDR1 is SQVTM and CDR2 is ANQGSEA. The CDR3 loop spans 11 amino acids. The PCR was carried out with 60 Vbeta primers and 13 Jbeta primers. Repertoires were generated with immunoSEQ multiplex PCR, while TCRdb's copy carries only in-frame clones and drops some. The data hold 100,000 to 150,000 clones, with about 63% observed a single time. Material for sequencing was PBMCs. The V and J genes are TRBV29-1 and TRBJ2-7; D is unresolved. The sequence came from a man aged 30 to 39 in good health and CMV-seropositive. CDR3 sequence: CSVEDYYEQYF. The CDR3 region has the DNA TGCAGCGTTGAAGATTACTACGAGCAGTACTTC.